One T cell receptor beta chain is described in this entry. Unsorted PBMC DNA was sequenced on ten immunoSEQ deep assay plates. Method: immunoSEQ multiplex PCR; TCRdb's copy keeps in-frame clones and lacks some. The sample gives approximately 500,000 clones, more than 65% of which show up once; about 12% is in the top ten. In unsorted samples, genomic DNA was obtained using roughly 90 million PBMCs. This sample is drawn from a study of shared clonotypes between healthy human individuals. Study-wide context: The donor group consisted of a couple of women and three men, aged 18 to 49.

The CDR3 contains 11 residues. Germline CDR1 reads DFQATT; CDR2 reads SNEGSKA (reference sequence). V was shortened by 7 bases and J by 8 bases, with 12 bases between the two germline ends. The TCR comes from a woman in her thirties or forties in good health. Some clones in this sample may be carry-over from other donors' samples. This chain links TRBV20-1 with TRBJ2-1, with D tentatively TRBD1 or TRBD2 (6 bases each). The sequencing input was PBMCs. CDR3 sequence: CSGRGVDEQFF. The CDR3 nucleotides are TGCAGTGGGAGGGGGGTCGATGAGCAGTTCTTC.